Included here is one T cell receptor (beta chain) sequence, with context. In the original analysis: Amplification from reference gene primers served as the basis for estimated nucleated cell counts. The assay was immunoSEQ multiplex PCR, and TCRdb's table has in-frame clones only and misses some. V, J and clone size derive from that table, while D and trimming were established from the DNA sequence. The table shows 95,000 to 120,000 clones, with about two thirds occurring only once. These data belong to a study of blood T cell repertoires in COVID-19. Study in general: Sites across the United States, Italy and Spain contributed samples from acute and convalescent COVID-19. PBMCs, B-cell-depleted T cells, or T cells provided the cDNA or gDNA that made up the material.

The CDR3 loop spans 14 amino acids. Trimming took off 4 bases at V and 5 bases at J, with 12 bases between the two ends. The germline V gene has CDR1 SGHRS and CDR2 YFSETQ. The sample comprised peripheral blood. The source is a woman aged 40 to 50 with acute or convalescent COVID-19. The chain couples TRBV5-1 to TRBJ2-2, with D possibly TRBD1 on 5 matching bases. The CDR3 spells CASSPQQETGELFF. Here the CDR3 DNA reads TGCGCCAGCAGCCCCCAACAGGAGACCGGGGAGCTGTTTTTT.